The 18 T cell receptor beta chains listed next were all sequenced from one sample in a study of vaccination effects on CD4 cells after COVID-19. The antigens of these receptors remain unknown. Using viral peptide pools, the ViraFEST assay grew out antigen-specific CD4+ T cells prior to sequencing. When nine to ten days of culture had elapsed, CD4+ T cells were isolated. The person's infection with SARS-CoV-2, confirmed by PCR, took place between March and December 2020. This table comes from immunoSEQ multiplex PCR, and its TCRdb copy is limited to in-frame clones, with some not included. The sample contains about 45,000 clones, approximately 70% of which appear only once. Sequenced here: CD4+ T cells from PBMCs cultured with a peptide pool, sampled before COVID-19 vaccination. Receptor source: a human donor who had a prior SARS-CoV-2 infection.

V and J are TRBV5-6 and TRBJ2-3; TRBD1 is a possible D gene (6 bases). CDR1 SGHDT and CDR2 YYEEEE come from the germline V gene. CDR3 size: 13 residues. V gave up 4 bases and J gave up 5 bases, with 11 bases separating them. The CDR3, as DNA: TGTGCCAGCAGCAGGGGGACCCAAGATACGCAGTATTTT. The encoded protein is CASSRGTQDTQYF.

The CDR3 loop is CASSALASRETQYF. Here the CDR3 DNA reads TGTGCCAGCAGTGCCCTAGCGAGCAGAGAGACCCAGTACTTC. This chain uses TRBV6-2 or TRBV6-3 with TRBJ2-5; a weak D match, TRBD2 (6 bases). CDR1 is MNHEY, CDR2 SVGEGT, per germline. Trimming cost V 5 bases and J 4 bases, with 14 bases left between them. The CDR3 is 14 amino acids.

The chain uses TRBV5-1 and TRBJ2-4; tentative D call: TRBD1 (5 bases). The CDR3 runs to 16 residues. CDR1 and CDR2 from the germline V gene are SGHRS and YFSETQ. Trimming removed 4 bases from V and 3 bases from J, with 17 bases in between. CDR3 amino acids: CASSNGHGLVKNIQYF. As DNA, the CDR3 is TGCGCCAGCAGCAACGGACATGGGCTGGTCAAAAACATTCAGTACTTC.

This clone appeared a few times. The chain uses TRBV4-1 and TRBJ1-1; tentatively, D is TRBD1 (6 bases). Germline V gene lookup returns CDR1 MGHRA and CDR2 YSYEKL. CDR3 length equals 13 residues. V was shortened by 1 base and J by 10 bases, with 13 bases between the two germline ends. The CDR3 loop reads CASSQALTGLAFF. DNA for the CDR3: TGCGCCAGCAGCCAAGCCCTAACAGGGTTAGCTTTCTTT.

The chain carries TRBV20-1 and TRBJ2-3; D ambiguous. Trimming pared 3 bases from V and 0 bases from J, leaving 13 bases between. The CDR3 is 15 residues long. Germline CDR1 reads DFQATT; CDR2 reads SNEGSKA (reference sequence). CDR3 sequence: CSASGTRHSTDTQYF. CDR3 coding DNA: TGCAGTGCTAGTGGAACACGACATAGCACAGATACGCAGTATTTT.

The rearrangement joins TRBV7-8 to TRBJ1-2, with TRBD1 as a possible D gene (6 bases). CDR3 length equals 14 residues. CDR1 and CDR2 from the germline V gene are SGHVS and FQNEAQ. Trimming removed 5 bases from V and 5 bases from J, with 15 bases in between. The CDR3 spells CASSPDSATYGYTF. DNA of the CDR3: TGTGCCAGCAGCCCGGACAGTGCGACTTATGGCTACACCTTC.

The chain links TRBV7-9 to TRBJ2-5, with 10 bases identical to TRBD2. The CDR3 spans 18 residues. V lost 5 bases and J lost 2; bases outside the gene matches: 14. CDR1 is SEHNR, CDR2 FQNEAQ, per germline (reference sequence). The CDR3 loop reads CASSLGTLAGLIQETQYF. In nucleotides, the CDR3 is TGTGCCAGCAGCCTTGGGACACTAGCGGGACTAATTCAAGAGACCCAGTACTTC.

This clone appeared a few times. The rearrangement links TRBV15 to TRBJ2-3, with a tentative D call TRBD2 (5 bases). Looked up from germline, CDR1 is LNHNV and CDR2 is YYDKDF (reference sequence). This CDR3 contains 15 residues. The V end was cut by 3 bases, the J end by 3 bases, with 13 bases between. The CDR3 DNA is TGTGCCACCAGCAGGTCTTACGGGGAAACAGATACGCAGTATTTT. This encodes CATSRSYGETDTQYF.

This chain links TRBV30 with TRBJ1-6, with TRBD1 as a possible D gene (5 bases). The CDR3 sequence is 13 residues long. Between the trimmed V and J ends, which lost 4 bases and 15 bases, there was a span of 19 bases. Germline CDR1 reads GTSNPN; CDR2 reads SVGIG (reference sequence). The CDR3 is CAWTPEEGPVLHF. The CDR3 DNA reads TGTGCCTGGACCCCCGAGGAGGGGCCAGTCCTCCACTTT.

CDR3 coding DNA: TGCGCCAGCACCTCCGGGACCCAGGGCGGGGAGCTGTTTTTT. Translated, it gives CASTSGTQGGELFF. The chain combines TRBV4-3 with TRBJ2-2, with D perhaps TRBD1 or TRBD2 (5 bases each). Germline CDR1 reads LGHNA; CDR2 reads YSLEER. V was pared by 7 bases and J by 7 bases, with 16 bases between. This CDR3 spans 14 amino acids.

The CDR3 region is CATSRVGGTRNQPQHF. The CDR3 coding sequence is TGTGCCACCAGCAGAGTTGGTGGCACGAGGAATCAGCCCCAGCATTTT. The chain couples TRBV15 to TRBJ1-5, with D unclear. The CDR3 contains 16 residues. Between the trimmed V and J ends, which lost 1 base and 4 bases, there was a span of 14 bases. Germline V lookup: CDR1 LNHNV, CDR2 YYDKDF (reference sequence). Filled out from reference TRBV15 and TRBJ1-5, the complete variable domain reads DAMVIQNPRYQVTQFGKPVTLSCSQTLNHNVMYWYQQKSSQAPKLLFHYYDKDFNNEADTPDNFQSRRPNTSFCFLDIRSPGLGDTAMYLCATSRVGGTRNQPQHFGDGTRLSIL.

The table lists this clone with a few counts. Here the CDR3 reads CASSPWSQAGYTF. The CDR3 DNA reads TGTGCCAGCAGTCCTTGGTCCCAGGCGGGCTACACCTTC. The rearrangement uses TRBV6-5 and TRBJ1-2, with D unresolved. In germline, CDR1 is MNHEY, CDR2 SVGAGI. Between the trimmed V and J ends, which lost 5 bases and 8 bases, there was a span of 15 bases. The CDR3 covers 13 residues.

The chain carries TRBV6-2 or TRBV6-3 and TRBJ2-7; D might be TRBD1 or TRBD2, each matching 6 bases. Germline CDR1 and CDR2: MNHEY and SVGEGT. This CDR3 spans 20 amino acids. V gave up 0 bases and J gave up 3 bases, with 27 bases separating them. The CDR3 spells CASSYSIGLSAQGGNYEQYF. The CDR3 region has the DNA TGTGCCAGCAGTTACTCGATTGGCTTATCGGCACAGGGAGGAAACTACGAGCAGTACTTC.

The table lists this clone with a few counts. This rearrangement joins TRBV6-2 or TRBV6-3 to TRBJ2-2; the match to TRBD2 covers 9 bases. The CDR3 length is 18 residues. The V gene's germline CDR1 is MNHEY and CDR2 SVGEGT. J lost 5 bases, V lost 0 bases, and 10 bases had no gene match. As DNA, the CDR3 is TGTGCCAGCAGTTACTCGAGGACTAGCGCCCACTGGACCGGGGAGCTGTTTTTT. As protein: CASSYSRTSAHWTGELFF.

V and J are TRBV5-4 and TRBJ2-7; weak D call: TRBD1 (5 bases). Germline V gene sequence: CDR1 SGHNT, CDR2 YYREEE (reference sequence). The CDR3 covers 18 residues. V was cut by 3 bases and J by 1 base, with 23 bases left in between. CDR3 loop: CASSSRTPHVGSSYEQYF. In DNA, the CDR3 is TGTGCCAGCAGCTCGAGGACACCCCACGTGGGTAGTTCCTACGAGCAGTACTTC. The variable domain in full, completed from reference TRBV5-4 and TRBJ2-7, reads ETGVTQSPTHLIKTRGQQVTLRCSSQSGHNTVSWYQQALGQGPQFIFQYYREEENGRGNFPPRFSGLQFPNYSSELNVNALELDDSALYLCASSSRTPHVGSSYEQYFGPGTRLTVT.

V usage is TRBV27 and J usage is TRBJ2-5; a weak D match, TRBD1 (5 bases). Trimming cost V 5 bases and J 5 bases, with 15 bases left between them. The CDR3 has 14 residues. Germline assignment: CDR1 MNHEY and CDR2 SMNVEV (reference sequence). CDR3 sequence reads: CASSARGSGETQYF. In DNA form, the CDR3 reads TGTGCCAGCAGTGCCAGAGGATCAGGGGAGACCCAGTACTTC.

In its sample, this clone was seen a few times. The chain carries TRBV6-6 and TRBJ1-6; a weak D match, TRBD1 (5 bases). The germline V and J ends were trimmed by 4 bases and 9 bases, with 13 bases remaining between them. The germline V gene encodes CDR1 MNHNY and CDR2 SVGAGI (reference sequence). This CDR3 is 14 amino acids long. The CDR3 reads CASSWSQGLSPLHF. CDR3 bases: TGTGCCAGCAGTTGGTCGCAGGGACTTTCACCCCTCCACTTT.

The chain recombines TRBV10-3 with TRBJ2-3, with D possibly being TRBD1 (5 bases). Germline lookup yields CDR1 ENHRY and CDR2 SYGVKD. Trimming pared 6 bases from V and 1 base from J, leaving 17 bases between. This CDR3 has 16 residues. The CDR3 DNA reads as TGTGCCATCAGCCCCCAGGGAAGCTATGGCACAGATACGCAGTATTTT. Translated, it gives CAISPQGSYGTDTQYF.